These 26 T cell receptor beta chains originate from one sample sequenced in a study of CD8 T cells in ankylosing spondylitis. Whole-study results and caveats: Several highly homologous variants made up a TCR beta motif, and this motif appeared characteristic of ankylosing spondylitis blood.

MiXCR was run by TCRdb on the 5' RACE reads, yielding one entry per CDR3 protein. This table has approximately 440,000 distinct CDR3 sequences, under 20% appearing once. Antigens for these TCRs are unknown. Sequencing used blood, either unsorted or a sorted T cell fraction (not recorded which). These receptors originate from a male donor with ankylosing spondylitis.

The rearrangement joins TRBV3-1 to TRBJ1-5; perhaps TRBD1 as D (5 bases). V gave up 1 base and J gave up 7 bases, with 11 bases separating them. Germline loops: CDR1 LGHDT, CDR2 YNNKEL (reference sequence). The CDR3 covers 14 residues. This CDR3 is CASSQGAGGQPQHF. CDR3 nucleotides: TGTGCCAGCAGCCAAGGTGCGGGGGGGCAGCCCCAGCATTTT.

The chain carries TRBV10-3 and TRBJ1-2; weak D call: TRBD1 (5 bases). V lost 6 bases, J lost 9 bases, and 20 bases lay in between. Germline-derived CDR1 and CDR2 are ENHRY and SYGVKD. The CDR3 totals 14 residues. The CDR3 DNA reads TGTGCCATCAGCCCGCCGGGGGGGGTCGAACGCTACACCTTC. Translation: CAISPPGGVERYTF.

The chain has TRBV28 and TRBJ1-1; D is possibly TRBD1 (6 bases). CDR1 and CDR2 from the germline V gene are MDHEN and SYDVKM. V was trimmed by 5 bases and J by 11 bases, leaving 18 bases between them. The CDR3 loop spans 13 amino acids. In DNA form, the CDR3 reads TGTGCCAGCAGTCCCAGACAGGCTTTGGTGGCTTTCTTT. Translation gives CASSPRQALVAFF.

CDR3 sequence: CASSQDPGTTSYEQYF. In DNA, the CDR3 is TGTGCCAGCAGCCAAGATCCCGGGACCACCTCCTACGAGCAGTACTTC. The chain joins TRBV4-2 to TRBJ2-7; possibly TRBD1 or TRBD2 for D (5 bases each). The CDR3 consists of 16 residues. Germline CDR1 LGHNA, CDR2 YNFKEQ. Trimming left V 0 bases short and J 0 bases short, with 12 bases between.

For the CDR3, the DNA is TGTGCCAGCAGCTTAGTTCGCGGGGGCTCCTACAATGAGCAGTTCTTC. It encodes CASSLVRGGSYNEQFF. This rearrangement joins TRBV7-9 to TRBJ2-1; 7 nucleotides agree with TRBD2. V was pared by 1 base and J by 0 bases, with 3 bases of the junction left unmatched. CDR3 length equals 16 residues. The germline gives CDR1 SEHNR, CDR2 FQNEAQ (reference sequence).

This clonotype was seen a handful of times. The V and J genes are TRBV7-2 and TRBJ1-5; D ambiguous. The V gene lost 1 base and the J gene lost 0 bases, with 10 bases spanning the gap. Germline V gene data show CDR1 as SGHTA and CDR2 as FQGNSA. This CDR3 has 16 residues. CDR3 loop: CASSLDTRGSNQPQHF. The CDR3 nucleotides read TGTGCCAGCAGCTTAGACACCCGGGGTAGCAATCAGCCCCAGCATTTT. The full variable domain, rest sourced from reference TRBV7-2 and TRBJ1-5, is GAGVSQSPSNKVTEKGKDVELRCDPISGHTALYWYRQSLGQGLEFLIYFQGNSAPDKSGLPSDRFSAERTGGSVSTLTIQRTQQEDSAVYLCASSLDTRGSNQPQHFGDGTRLSIL.

This clonotype was picked up many times. This chain joins TRBV3-1 and TRBJ1-1; D remains unclear. V was pared by 3 bases and J by 5 bases, with 7 bases between. This CDR3 is 12 amino acids long. Per germline, CDR1 LGHDT and CDR2 YNNKEL (reference sequence). CDR3 nucleotides: TGTGCCAGCAGCCAGAGAGGGACTGAAGCTTTCTTT. Residues: CASSQRGTEAFF.

This clonotype has a handful of counts. The CDR3 reads CASSLRQGADEQFF. CDR3 nucleotides: TGTGCCAGCAGCTTAAGGCAGGGGGCCGATGAGCAGTTCTTC. V usage is TRBV7-6 and J usage is TRBJ2-1, with 8 bases fitting TRBD1. There are 14 residues in the CDR3. Germline lookup yields CDR1 SGHVS and CDR2 FNYEAQ. V gave up 2 bases and J gave up 8 bases; unmatched junction bases: 5.

Only a few counts were recorded for this clonotype. The chain carries TRBV6-2 or TRBV6-3 and TRBJ2-5; TRBD2 matches at 7 bases. V shed 6 bases and J 2 bases; nucleotides not matched to a gene: 6. The germline CDR1 and CDR2 sequences are MNHEY and SVGEGT. The CDR3 extends over 14 amino acids. CDR3 loop: CASRASGAQETQYF. For the CDR3, the DNA is TGTGCCAGCAGGGCTAGCGGAGCTCAAGAGACCCAGTACTTC.

This clonotype was counted many times. This sequence joins TRBV7-9 and TRBJ2-1; 9 bases fit TRBD2. CDR3 length equals 16 residues. The ends lost 8 bases at V and 0 bases at J; junction bases unmatched: 8. In germline, CDR1 is SEHNR, CDR2 FQNEAQ (reference sequence). As DNA, the CDR3 is TGTGCCAGCCCCGGAGCGGGAGGCCTCTCCTACAATGAGCAGTTCTTC. Residues: CASPGAGGLSYNEQFF.

Notes on this clonotype: One end of the junction fails to match germline, which may point to a read error. The rearrangement uses TRBV15 and TRBJ2-3; D gene uncertain. Germline V gene sequence: CDR1 LNHNV, CDR2 YYDKDF (reference sequence). CDR3 size: 13 residues. This CDR3 reads CATSRDVGYTQFF. DNA of the CDR3: TGTGCCACCAGCAGAGATGTTGGCTATACGCAGTTTTTT.

This clonotype was recorded once. The genes are TRBV6-4 and TRBJ1-6, with D tentatively TRBD1 (5 bases). The germline V gene has CDR1 MRHNA and CDR2 SNTAGT. The V end lost 0 bases, the J end lost 0 bases, and 9 bases lay between the germline ends. The CDR3 covers 17 residues. CDR3 residues: CASSDSGPSSYNSPLHF. CDR3 coding DNA: TGTGCCAGCAGTGACTCGGGGCCGAGCTCCTATAATTCACCCCTCCACTTT.

This clonotype was seen a handful of times. This chain connects TRBV18 to TRBJ2-2, with D tentatively TRBD2 (5 bases). Germline V gene data show CDR1 as KGHSH and CDR2 as LQKENI. Trimming pared 2 bases from V and 5 bases from J, leaving 12 bases between. CDR3 length equals 15 residues. CDR3 in amino acids: CASSPRSDWTGELFF. DNA for the CDR3: TGTGCCAGCTCACCAAGATCGGACTGGACCGGGGAGCTGTTTTTT. The complete variable domain, with remaining parts taken from reference TRBV18 and TRBJ2-2, reads NAGVMQNPRHLVRRRGQEARLRCSPMKGHSHVYWYRQLPEEGLKFMVYLQKENIIDESGMPKERFSAEFPKEGPSILRIQQVVRGDSAAYFCASSPRSDWTGELFFGEGSRLTVL.

This clonotype was counted many times. The chain has TRBV20-1 and TRBJ2-2; D gene unclear. Between the trimmed V and J ends, which lost 7 bases and 5 bases, there was a span of 11 bases. This CDR3 spans 12 amino acids. In germline, CDR1 is DFQATT, CDR2 SNEGSKA (reference sequence). The CDR3 spells CSVPRRTGELFF. CDR3 nucleotides: TGCAGTGTCCCCCGTAGGACCGGGGAGCTGTTTTTT.

The chain is built from TRBV20-1 and TRBJ2-3, with TRBD2 matching 9 bases. Germline lookup yields CDR1 DFQATT and CDR2 SNEGSKA (reference sequence). Unmatched junction bases numbered 1, after V lost 6 bases and J lost 0 bases. The CDR3 length is 13 residues. This CDR3 is CSALAGSTDTQYF. The CDR3 bases are TGCAGTGCGCTAGCGGGGAGCACAGATACGCAGTATTTT.

This chain uses TRBV28 with TRBJ2-1; TRBD2 matches 8 bases. Germline trimming cut 4 bases from V and 0 bases from J; bases unmatched to any gene: 14. The CDR3 consists of 19 residues. Per the germline V gene, CDR1 is MDHEN and CDR2 is SYDVKM. The CDR3 coding sequence is TGTGCCAGCAGTTCTAGGCGGCTAGCGGGTACCATCTCCTACAATGAGCAGTTCTTC. Translation: CASSSRRLAGTISYNEQFF. Full variable domain (rest looked up from reference TRBV28 and TRBJ2-1): DVKVTQSSRYLVKRTGEKVFLECVQDMDHENMFWYRQDPGLGLRLIYFSYDVKMKEKGDIPEGYSVSREKKERFSLILESASTNQTSMYLCASSSRRLAGTISYNEQFFGPGTRLTVL.

The chain carries TRBV5-8 and TRBJ2-7; D ambiguous. V was trimmed by 0 bases and J by 4 bases, leaving 14 bases between them. The CDR3 totals 15 residues. Germline V gives CDR1 SGHTS, CDR2 YDEGEE. The CDR3 DNA sequence: TGTGCCAGCAGCTTGGGACCTCAACTGGGTTACGAGCAGTACTTC. Protein sequence: CASSLGPQLGYEQYF.

This clonotype has ten or more counts. This sequence joins TRBV12-3 or TRBV12-4 and TRBJ2-3; the D gene is possibly TRBD2 (6 bases). CDR3 length: 18 residues. Deletions cut 5 bases from V and 2 bases from J, with 23 bases between. CDR3: CASSPTMGLGSFTDTQYF. CDR3 in DNA: TGTGCCAGCAGTCCCACAATGGGACTGGGTTCCTTCACAGATACGCAGTATTTT.

This clonotype was seen a few times. The chain carries TRBV7-2 and TRBJ1-5; TRBD1 might be the D (5 bases). V lost 3 bases and J 7 bases, leaving 16 bases between the germline ends. CDR1 SGHTA and CDR2 FQGNSA come from the germline V gene. This CDR3 spans 15 amino acids. The CDR3, as DNA: TGTGCCAGCAGCTTTGGTGGATCCGGGGGACAGCCCCAGCATTTT. Translation gives CASSFGGSGGQPQHF.

This clonotype has just a few counts. The chain combines TRBV27 with TRBJ1-2; 8 bases align to TRBD1. The V and J ends lost 6 bases and 6 bases, in that order; junction bases with no gene match: 6. In germline, CDR1 is MNHEY, CDR2 SMNVEV (reference sequence). CDR3 length: 13 amino acids. This CDR3 reads CASSWTGSDGYTF. The DNA of the CDR3 is TGTGCCAGCAGCTGGACAGGGTCTGATGGCTACACCTTC.

This clonotype has only a few counts. This chain links TRBV12-3 or TRBV12-4 with TRBJ2-2; TRBD2 aligns across 9 bases. V trimming: 6 bases; J trimming: 5 bases; junction bases outside the gene matches: 13. The CDR3 is 17 amino acids. CDR3 sequence reads: CASSNQPGLAGTGELFF. CDR3 sequence (DNA): TGTGCCAGCAGCAACCAGCCGGGACTAGCTGGGACCGGGGAGCTGTTTTTT.

This chain uses TRBV5-1 with TRBJ2-5; D perhaps matches TRBD2 (5 bases). Germline loops: CDR1 SGHRS, CDR2 YFSETQ. CDR3 length equals 14 residues. The V end lost 1 base, the J end lost 7 bases, and 14 bases lay between the germline ends. The CDR3 DNA sequence: TGCGCCAGCAGCTTGAGGATGTCGGGAACGACCCAGTACTTC. This encodes CASSLRMSGTTQYF.

The V call is TRBV7-2, the J call TRBJ1-2, with D possibly matching TRBD1 (6 bases). Germline-derived CDR1 and CDR2 are SGHTA and FQGNSA. V lost 0 bases and J lost 6, with 20 bases in between. The CDR3 spans 17 residues. The CDR3 is CASSLALNRRGGNGYTF. The CDR3 coding sequence is TGTGCCAGCAGCTTAGCCTTAAACAGGAGGGGGGGCAATGGCTACACCTTC.

V usage is TRBV5-1 and J usage is TRBJ1-1, with D possibly matching TRBD1 (5 bases). V lost 4 bases to trimming and J lost 8 bases, with 18 bases between them. Germline V gene data show CDR1 as SGHRS and CDR2 as YFSETQ. The CDR3 length is 14 residues. CDR3: CASSLMLGEVEAFF. Written as DNA, the CDR3 is TGCGCCAGCAGCCTTATGTTGGGGGAAGTCGAAGCTTTCTTT.

The genes are TRBV2 and TRBJ2-1, with unresolved D. There are 12 residues in the CDR3. Trimming shortened V by 7 bases and J by 9 bases, and 13 bases separated the two germline ends. Germline V gene data show CDR1 as SNHLY and CDR2 as FYNNEI. CDR3 nucleotide sequence: TGTGCCAGCACAACAACGGGCTTTGAGCAGTTCTTC. Its protein product is CASTTTGFEQFF.

The chain uses TRBV20-1 and TRBJ1-3; TRBD1 might be the D (5 bases). Per germline, CDR1 DFQATT and CDR2 SNEGSKA (reference sequence). Trimming cost V 6 bases and J 0 bases, with 15 bases left between them. This CDR3 has 15 residues. The CDR3 loop is CSATTTDSSGNTIYF. CDR3 in DNA: TGCAGTGCAACGACGACAGACAGCTCTGGAAACACCATATATTTT.